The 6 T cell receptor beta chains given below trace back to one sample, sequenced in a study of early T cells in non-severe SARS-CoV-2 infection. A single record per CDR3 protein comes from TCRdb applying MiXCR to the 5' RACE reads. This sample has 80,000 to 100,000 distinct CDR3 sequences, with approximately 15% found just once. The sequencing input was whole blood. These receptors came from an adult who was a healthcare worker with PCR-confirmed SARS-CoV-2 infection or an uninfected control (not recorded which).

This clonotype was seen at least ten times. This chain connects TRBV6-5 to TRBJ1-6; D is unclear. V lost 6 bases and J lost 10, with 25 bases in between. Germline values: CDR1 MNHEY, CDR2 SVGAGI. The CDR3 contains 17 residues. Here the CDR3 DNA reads TGTGCCAGCAGCACCCTTGGCCAGACTATTGTTGACTCACCCCTCCACTTT. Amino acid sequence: CASSTLGQTIVDSPLHF.

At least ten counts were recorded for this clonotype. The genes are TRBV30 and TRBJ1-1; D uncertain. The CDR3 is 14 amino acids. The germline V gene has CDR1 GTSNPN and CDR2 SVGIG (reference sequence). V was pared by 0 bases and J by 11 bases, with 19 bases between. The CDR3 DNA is TGTGCCTGGAGTGTTCTAGGCAGTACGTCCCAGGCTTTCTTT. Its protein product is CAWSVLGSTSQAFF.

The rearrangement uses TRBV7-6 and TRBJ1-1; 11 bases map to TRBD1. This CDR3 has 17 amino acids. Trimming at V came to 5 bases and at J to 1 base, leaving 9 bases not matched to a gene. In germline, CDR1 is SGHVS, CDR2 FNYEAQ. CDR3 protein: CASSRDRGEEKNTEAFF. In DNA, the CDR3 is TGTGCCAGCAGCAGGGACAGGGGGGAAGAAAAGAACACTGAAGCTTTCTTT. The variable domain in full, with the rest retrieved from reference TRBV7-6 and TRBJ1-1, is GAGVSQSPRYKVTKRGQDVALRCDPISGHVSLYWYRQALGQGPEFLTYFNYEAQQDKSGLPNDRFSAERPEGSISTLTIQRTEQRDSAMYRCASSRDRGEEKNTEAFFGQGTRLTVV.

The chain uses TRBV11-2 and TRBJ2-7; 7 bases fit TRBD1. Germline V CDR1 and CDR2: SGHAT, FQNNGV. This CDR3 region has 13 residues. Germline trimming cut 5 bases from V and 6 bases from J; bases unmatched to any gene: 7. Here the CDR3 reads CASSMGQLSEQYF. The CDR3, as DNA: TGTGCCAGCAGCATGGGACAGTTGAGCGAGCAGTACTTC.

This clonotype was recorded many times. This chain's CDR3 is CASSLAWPNEQFF. The DNA for the CDR3 is TGTGCCAGCAGCTTAGCGTGGCCGAATGAGCAGTTCTTC. The J gene is TRBJ2-1, the V gene TRBV7-2; D is uncertain. The CDR3 loop spans 13 amino acids. V was clipped by 0 bases and J by 7 bases, with 7 bases between them. CDR1 and CDR2 from the germline V gene are SGHTA and FQGNSA.

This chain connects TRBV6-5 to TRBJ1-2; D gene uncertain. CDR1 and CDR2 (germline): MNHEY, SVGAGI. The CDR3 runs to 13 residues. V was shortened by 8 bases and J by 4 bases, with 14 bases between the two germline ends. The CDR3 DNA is TGTGCCAGCTCGGACGGAGAAATCTATGGCTACACCTTC. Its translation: CASSDGEIYGYTF.